The rows below give T cell receptor beta chains drawn from one sample of a study of T-cell memory formation after mild COVID-19. TCRdb reprocessed the 5' RACE reads with MiXCR, giving one entry per CDR3 protein. The table records around 110,000 distinct CDR3 sequences, about 15% of them present only once. Sequenced material: PBMCs or a T cell subset sorted from them (not recorded which). These TCRs come from an adult woman who had mild COVID-19 (a few samples of this study predate the infection). Cell type and time point are not known. The CDR3 runs from the conserved cysteine through the conserved F or W. D genes are given only for firm matches. Some rows mark clone size as missing; the rest say once, few, many or name a class of expanded clone.

size	D	V	J	CDR3	DNA
-	TRBD2	TRBV4-2	TRBJ2-1	CASSQDTSGGEQFF	TGTGCCAGCAGCCAAGATACCTCGGGAGGTGAGCAGTTCTTC
few	TRBD1	TRBV6-5	TRBJ2-7	CASREKQGFDEQYF	TGTGCCAGCAGGGAGAAACAGGGGTTCGACGAGCAGTACTTC
few	TRBD2	TRBV12-3/TRBV12-4	TRBJ2-5	CASSPLAGVDVTQYF	TGTGCCAGCAGCCCCCTAGCGGGAGTTGATGTGACCCAGTACTTC
few	TRBD2	TRBV10-3	TRBJ2-1	CAISEDRLAGDSYNEQFF	TGTGCCATCAGTGAGGACAGACTAGCGGGGGACTCCTACAATGAGCAGTTCTTC
few	TRBD2	TRBV5-6	TRBJ2-1	CASSLWLAGVDEQFF	TGTGCCAGCAGCTTGTGGCTAGCGGGAGTTGATGAGCAGTTCTTC
-	TRBD1	TRBV4-2	TRBJ2-7	CASSQASGTGGYEQYF	TGTGCCAGCAGCCAAGCCTCCGGGACAGGGGGGTACGAGCAGTACTTC
-	TRBD2	TRBV7-3	TRBJ2-7	CASSLLAGRYEQYF	TGTGCCAGCAGCTTACTAGCGGGAAGGTACGAGCAGTACTTC
-	TRBD1	TRBV5-6	TRBJ1-1	CASSVQGAEAFF	TGTGCCAGCAGCGTACAGGGGGCTGAAGCTTTCTTT
-	-	TRBV4-1	TRBJ2-2	CASRAPEGTGELFF	TGCGCCAGCAGGGCTCCGGAGGGTACCGGGGAGCTGTTTTTT
few	-	TRBV7-9	TRBJ2-7	CASSLVSEQYF	TGTGCCAGCAGCTTAGTAAGCGAGCAGTACTTC
few	-	TRBV12-3/TRBV12-4	TRBJ2-5	CASSFLGWQEGTQYF	TGTGCCAGCAGTTTTCTAGGATGGCAGGAAGGGACCCAGTACTTC
-	-	TRBV5-1	TRBJ2-7	CASSLDRDYEQYF	TGCGCCAGCAGCTTGGATAGGGACTACGAGCAGTACTTC
-	-	TRBV7-9	TRBJ1-1	CASSSRVGPNEAFF	TGTGCCAGCAGCTCCAGGGTTGGGCCAAATGAAGCTTTCTTT
few	-	TRBV7-6	TRBJ2-2	CASSPLGNPTSGELFF	TGTGCCAGCAGCCCTCTCGGGAACCCGACAAGCGGGGAGCTGTTTTTT
-	TRBD2	TRBV29-1	TRBJ2-2	CSVEDRGLAGESVGELFF	TGCAGCGTTGAAGATAGGGGACTAGCGGGAGAAAGTGTCGGGGAGCTGTTTTTT
-	TRBD1	TRBV12-3/TRBV12-4	TRBJ1-2	CASSTGAIGYTF	TGTGCCAGCAGTACAGGGGCCATTGGCTACACCTTC
few	-	TRBV18	TRBJ2-1	CASSPISWERGNNEQFF	TGTGCCAGCTCACCAATTTCATGGGAGAGGGGAAACAATGAGCAGTTCTTC
-	-	TRBV24-1	TRBJ1-1	CATSANTGLNTEAFF	TGTGCCACCAGTGCCAATACAGGGCTGAACACTGAAGCTTTCTTT
-	TRBD2	TRBV29-1	TRBJ2-5	CSVILGLATNTQYF	TGCAGCGTTATACTGGGACTAGCGACGAATACCCAGTACTTC
few	TRBD2	TRBV4-2	TRBJ2-7	CASSQVSLSAGGSYEQYF	TGTGCCAGCAGCCAAGTTTCCTTATCGGCGGGGGGCTCCTACGAGCAGTACTTC
few	-	TRBV4-1	TRBJ1-2	CASSQDSFYGYTF	TGCGCCAGCAGCCAAGATTCCTTCTATGGCTACACCTTC
-	-	TRBV10-3	TRBJ1-1	CAISETTSEVAFF	TGTGCCATCAGTGAAACGACGTCTGAGGTAGCTTTCTTT
-	-	TRBV27	TRBJ2-3	CASSLNSGGTDTQYF	TGTGCCAGCAGTTTAAACTCGGGGGGCACAGATACGCAGTATTTT
-	TRBD1	TRBV2	TRBJ1-4	CASSSAGTGGPEKLFF	TGTGCCAGCAGCTCTGCCGGGACAGGGGGACCTGAAAAACTGTTTTTT
few	-	TRBV5-1	TRBJ2-3	CASSLEAEADTQYF	TGCGCCAGCAGCTTGGAGGCGGAGGCAGATACGCAGTATTTT
few	-	TRBV9	TRBJ1-5	CASSEGDGYSNQPQHF	TGTGCCAGCAGCGAGGGGGACGGATATAGCAATCAGCCCCAGCATTTT
-	-	TRBV10-2	TRBJ1-5	CASSDDGLQPQHF	TGCGCCAGCAGTGATGACGGACTTCAGCCCCAGCATTTT
few	-	TRBV7-6	TRBJ2-5	CASSLESGEETQYF	TGTGCCAGCAGCTTAGAATCTGGGGAAGAGACCCAGTACTTC
few	-	TRBV7-9	TRBJ2-5	CASSPQTNQETQYF	TGTGCCAGCAGCCCTCAGACCAACCAAGAGACCCAGTACTTC
few	TRBD2	TRBV12-3/TRBV12-4	TRBJ2-7	CASSQLAGIGYEQYF	TGTGCCAGCAGCCAACTAGCGGGCATTGGGTACGAGCAGTACTTC
few	-	TRBV10-3	TRBJ1-1	CASCAGPNTEAFF	TGCGCTTCTTGTGCAGGCCCGAACACTGAAGCTTTCTTT
-	-	TRBV30	TRBJ1-2	CAWSVSYGYTF	TGTGCCTGGAGTGTCAGCTATGGCTACACCTTC
few	TRBD2	TRBV27	TRBJ2-1	CASRGREPGLAGNNEQFF	TGTGCCAGCAGGGGAAGAGAACCGGGACTAGCGGGGAACAATGAGCAGTTCTTC
-	-	TRBV9	TRBJ1-2	CASSVWGDYGYTF	TGTGCCAGCAGCGTGTGGGGGGACTATGGCTACACCTTC
few	-	TRBV20-1	TRBJ2-5	CSASGEGGGSETQYF	TGCAGTGCTAGCGGCGAAGGGGGGGGTTCCGAGACCCAGTACTTC
few	-	TRBV29-1	TRBJ2-1	CSDLEGQGYNEQFF	TGCAGCGACCTGGAAGGGCAGGGCTACAATGAGCAGTTCTTC
-	-	TRBV15	TRBJ2-5	CATSRDLVQTKETQYF	TGTGCCACCAGCAGAGATCTCGTCCAGACGAAGGAGACCCAGTACTTC
-	-	TRBV7-9	TRBJ2-5	CASSLGRDPKTQYF	TGTGCCAGCAGCTTAGGACGGGACCCGAAGACCCAGTACTTC
few	-	TRBV6-5	TRBJ1-2	CASSSYPVASNYGYTF	TGTGCCAGCAGTTCCTACCCTGTGGCCTCTAACTATGGCTACACCTTC
-	-	TRBV4-2	TRBJ2-2	CASSQAWNTGELFF	TGTGCCAGCAGCCAAGCATGGAACACCGGGGAGCTGTTTTTT
few	-	TRBV30	TRBJ1-1	CAWAGIAMNTEAFF	TGTGCCTGGGCAGGCATCGCCATGAACACTGAAGCTTTCTTT
many	-	TRBV9	TRBJ1-2	CASTGARDASVDGNYGYTF	TGTGCCAGCACCGGGGCCCGGGACGCCTCAGTGGACGGTAACTATGGCTACACCTTC